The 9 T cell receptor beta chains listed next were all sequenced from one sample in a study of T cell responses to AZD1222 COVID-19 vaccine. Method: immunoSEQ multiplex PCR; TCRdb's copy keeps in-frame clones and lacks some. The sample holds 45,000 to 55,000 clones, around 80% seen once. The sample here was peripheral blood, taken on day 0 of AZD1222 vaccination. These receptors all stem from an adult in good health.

The CDR3 is CAISDNNNEQFF. CDR3 bases: TGTGCCATCAGTGACAACAACAATGAGCAGTTCTTC. The chain couples TRBV10-3 to TRBJ2-1; D not certain. V lost 3 bases and J 5 bases, leaving 5 bases between the germline ends. In germline, CDR1 is ENHRY, CDR2 SYGVKD. The CDR3 totals 12 residues.

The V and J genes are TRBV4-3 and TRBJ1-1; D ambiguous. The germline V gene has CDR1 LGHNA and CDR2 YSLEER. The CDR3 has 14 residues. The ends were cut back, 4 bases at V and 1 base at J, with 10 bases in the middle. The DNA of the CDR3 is TGCGCCAGCAGCCCTACGGCAGCGAACACTGAAGCTTTCTTT. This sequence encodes CASSPTAANTEAFF.

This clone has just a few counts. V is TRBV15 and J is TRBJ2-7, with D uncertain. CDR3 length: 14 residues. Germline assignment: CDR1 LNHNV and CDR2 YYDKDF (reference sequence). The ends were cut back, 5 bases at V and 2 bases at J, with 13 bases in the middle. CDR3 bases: TGTGCCACCAGCCCCAAGAGAGGAGCCTACGAGCAGTACTTC. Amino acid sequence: CATSPKRGAYEQYF.

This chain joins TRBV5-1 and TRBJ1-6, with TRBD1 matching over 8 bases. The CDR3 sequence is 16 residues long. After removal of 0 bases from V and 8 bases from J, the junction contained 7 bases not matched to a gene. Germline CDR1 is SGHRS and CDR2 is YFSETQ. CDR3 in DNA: TGCGCCAGCAGCTTGGAGCCCCAGGGGGCTGATTCACCCCTCCACTTT. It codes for CASSLEPQGADSPLHF.

Here the CDR3 reads CASSPQQGANTGELFF. For the CDR3, the DNA is TGTGCCAGCTCACCACAACAGGGGGCGAACACCGGGGAGCTGTTTTTT. V usage is TRBV18 and J usage is TRBJ2-2, with TRBD1 identical over 8 bases. Germline V lookup: CDR1 KGHSH, CDR2 LQKENI. The CDR3 is made up of 16 amino acids. Trimming removed 1 base from V and 0 bases from J; junction bases left unmatched: 1.

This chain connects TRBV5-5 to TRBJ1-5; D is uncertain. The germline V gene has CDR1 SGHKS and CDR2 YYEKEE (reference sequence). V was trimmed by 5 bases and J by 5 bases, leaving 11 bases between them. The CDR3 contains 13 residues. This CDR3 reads CASSRELYQPQHF. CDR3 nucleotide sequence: TGTGCCAGCAGTCGGGAGTTATATCAGCCCCAGCATTTT.

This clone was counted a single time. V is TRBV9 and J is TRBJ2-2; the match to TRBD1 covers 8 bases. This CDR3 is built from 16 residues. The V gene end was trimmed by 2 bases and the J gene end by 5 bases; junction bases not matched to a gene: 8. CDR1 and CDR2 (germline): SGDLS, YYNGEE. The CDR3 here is CASSVTQQGATGELFF. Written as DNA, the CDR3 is TGTGCCAGCAGCGTCACCCAGCAGGGGGCAACCGGGGAGCTGTTTTTT.

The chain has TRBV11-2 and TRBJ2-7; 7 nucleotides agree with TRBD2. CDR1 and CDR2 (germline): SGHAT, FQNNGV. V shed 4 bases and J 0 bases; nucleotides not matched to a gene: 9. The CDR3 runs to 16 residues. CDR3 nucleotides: TGTGCCAGCAGCTCGGGACTACTACAAGCCTCCTACGAGCAGTACTTC. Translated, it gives CASSSGLLQASYEQYF.

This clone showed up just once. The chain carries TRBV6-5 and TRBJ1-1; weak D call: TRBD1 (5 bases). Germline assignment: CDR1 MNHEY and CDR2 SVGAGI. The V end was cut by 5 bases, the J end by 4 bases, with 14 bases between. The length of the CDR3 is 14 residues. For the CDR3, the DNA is TGTGCCAGCAGTCCCCCCCAGGGAGCCACTGAAGCTTTCTTT. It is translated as CASSPPQGATEAFF.